Sequencing of this TCR beta chain was carried out in a study of blood T cell repertoires in COVID-19 (dated by TCRdb to the early 2020s). A note on the overall study: Samples from collaborators originated in the United States, Italy and Spain and spanned both the acute and convalescent phases of COVID-19. Where available, HLA class I and class II types were obtained from metadata supplied by the sample provider rather than from assay-based typing. The prospective study material was composed of cDNA or gDNA derived from T cells, B-cell-depleted T cells, or PBMCs. Sample metadata almost always included a de-identified subject ID, COVID-19 status, age in years and sex. The repertoires were released in a freely available public database meant as a resource for research on the immune response to SARS-CoV-2. Deeply sampled blood TCRbeta repertoires from subjects exposed to, actively infected with, or recovered from COVID-19 were included in the dataset. The samples were drawn from two sources: the first 160 participants of the ongoing ImmuneRACE study, and 1,254 subjects contributed by 6 global collaborators.

TCRbeta CDR3 regions were amplified from genomic DNA using the immunoSEQ Assay, a bias-controlled multiplex PCR. Concerning the study's data processing: The number of nucleated cells in each sample was estimated from the amplification of reference gene primers within the assay. To quantify the absolute abundance of each unique TCRbeta CDR3 rearrangement, sequence reads were collapsed and filtered. Productive Simpson clonality was computed per sample as the square root of Simpson's diversity index over productive rearrangements. What TCRdb holds here is the immuneACCESS table cut down to in-frame rearrangements. Part of the clones is not present; checked against another copy, under half of the missing clones reflect an unresolved V gene, and the others are unexplained. The V and J calls and clone size were taken over from that table, and D and trimming were inferred from the DNA. Here the sample has 100,000 to 150,000 clones; roughly 72% occur a single time. Roughly 5% of the sample is held by the ten biggest clonotypes.

Each collaborating institution followed its own protocols to collect whole blood in K2EDTA tubes. Collaborator samples were shipped for TCRbeta analysis as frozen whole blood, isolated PBMCs, or DNA extracted from either sample type. On this clone: Its antigen has not been determined. Qualities for individual bases were not recorded, and no much larger clone is one base off.

Overall results and qualifications from the work: The quantity of clinical and demographic metadata differed by source and by participant and was supplied without curation.

The CDR3 starts with the cysteine, ends with the phenylalanine, and has 15 residues. Kept here is only the CDR3 DNA, which spans 45 bases and is read in frame from base 1. Reading the germline V gene gives CDR1 KGHSH and CDR2 LQKENI. The V end loses 5 bases and the J end loses 0 bases, and a stretch of 14 bases separates them. Recombination linked TRBV18 to TRBJ2-7; perhaps TRBD2 is the D gene, with 6 bases matching. The source is a man between 60 and 70 years old with acute or convalescent COVID-19. Input material: peripheral blood. CDR3 region: CASSSMGGSSYEQYF. The DNA sequence is given as TGTGCCAGCTCATCAATGGGGGGAAGCTCCTACGAGCAGTACTTC.